The source of this TCR beta chain is a study of metastatic and nonmetastatic thyroid tumors. Study-wide background: Comparative analysis of repertoires was undertaken across blood and tumor or nodule tissue obtained from malignant and benign thyroid patients.

Original processing notes: For papillary thyroid cancer, a distant-metastasis classifier was constructed from CDR3 differences observed across clinicopathological groups. TCRdb re-processed the PCR reads through MiXCR. These V and J calls originate from TCRdb's pipeline instead of the authors' own analysis. The data contain some 7,200 clones, about 26% of them singletons. The entire patient cohort was treatment-naive prior to thyroid surgery. For this clone: What it recognizes is unknown.

Looked up from germline, CDR1 is SGHVS and CDR2 is FQNEAQ. The CDR3 runs to 17 residues. V was trimmed by 5 bases and J by 4 bases, leaving 23 bases between them. The study's findings and limits: Significantly greater TCR beta diversity was reportedly found in malignant thyroid tumors than in benign nodules (in blood and tumor).

The origin of this receptor is a male donor with papillary thyroid cancer or a benign thyroid nodule (not recorded which). Some clones in this sample may be carry-over from other donors' samples. The chain has TRBV7-8 and TRBJ1-2; D is unclear. Sequences were obtained from adjacent normal tissue. The CDR3 sequence is CASSRTVGFWFVYGYTF. The CDR3 DNA is TGTGCCAGCAGCCGCACAGTTGGGTTTTGGTTCGTCTATGGCTACACCTTC. The full variable domain, rest sourced from reference TRBV7-8 and TRBJ1-2, is GAGVSQSPRYKVAKRGQDVALRCDPISGHVSLFWYQQALGQGPEFLTYFQNEAQLDKSGLPSDRFFAERPEGSVSTLKIQRTQQEDSAVYLCASSRTVGFWFVYGYTFGSGTRLTVV.